The sequence of this TCR beta chain was determined in a study of cytomegalovirus exposure and HLA in healthy donors. General study results and limits: In vitro confirmation showed three CMV-associated chains to be CMV antigen specific. The authors listed some 150 TCR beta chains as cytomegalovirus-associated.

As for this clone: Its antigen is still unknown.

Here immunoSEQ multiplex PCR was the method, and the copy in TCRdb shows in-frame clones only, minus some. The sample consists of 120,000 to 150,000 clones, around 85% of them appearing once. Germline CDR1 is SGDLS and CDR2 is YYNGEE. Trimming took 3 bases from V and 3 from J, leaving 10 bases between them. CDR3 size: 14 residues. Sequenced material: PBMCs. The receptor was derived from a man younger than 35 in good health and CMV-seronegative. This chain uses TRBV9 with TRBJ1-5; D is perhaps TRBD1 (6 bases). The CDR3 sequence is CASSEGGLNQPQHF. CDR3 in DNA: TGTGCCAGCAGCGAGGGGGGGCTCAATCAGCCCCAGCATTTT.